Listed below are T cell receptor beta chains from one sample, sequenced in a study of OX40 agonist ivuxolimab in advanced cancers. Using immunoSEQ multiplex PCR, the repertoire was profiled, and TCRdb retains in-frame clones only, with some absent. This table holds approximately 51,000 clones, around 77% found once. The specimen comprised CD4+ or CD8+ T cells sorted from blood, sampled in a trial of the OX40 agonist ivuxolimab. The receptors shown here come from an adult with an advanced solid tumor such as melanoma, head and neck, liver or kidney cancer. CDR3s include the opening cysteine and the closing phenylalanine or tryptophan. A D gene is named only where the DNA matches it firmly. For some rows the clone size is stated as once, few or many, or as a class when expanded; others skip it.

j_call: TRBJ2-7
v_call: TRBV6-5
clone_size: -
d_call: -
cdr3_nt: TGTGCCAGCACTTACTCGTGGTCTAGCGAGCAGTACTTC
cdr3_aa: CASTYSWSSEQYF

j_call: TRBJ2-1
v_call: TRBV5-1
clone_size: -
d_call: -
cdr3_nt: TGCGCCAGCAGCATGGTGTCCAATGAGCAGTTCTTC
cdr3_aa: CASSMVSNEQFF

j_call: TRBJ2-7
v_call: TRBV28
clone_size: -
d_call: -
cdr3_nt: TGTGCCAGCAGGAGACAGGTCTCCTACGAGCAGTACTTC
cdr3_aa: CASRRQVSYEQYF

j_call: TRBJ1-5
v_call: TRBV19
clone_size: -
d_call: TRBD1
cdr3_nt: TGTGCCAGTAGTCTAGGGGGCAGGGTGGTCAATCAGCCCCAGCATTTT
cdr3_aa: CASSLGGRVVNQPQHF

j_call: TRBJ2-4
v_call: TRBV5-1
clone_size: -
d_call: -
cdr3_nt: TGCGCCAGCAGGCGCGCTCCGGACGTCAACATTCAGTACTTC
cdr3_aa: CASRRAPDVNIQYF

j_call: TRBJ1-5
v_call: TRBV6-5
clone_size: few
d_call: -
cdr3_nt: TGTGCCAGCAGCCCCCGTGGGAGGGTGGAGCAGCCCCAGCATTTT
cdr3_aa: CASSPRGRVEQPQHF

j_call: TRBJ2-7
v_call: TRBV27
clone_size: -
d_call: TRBD2
cdr3_nt: TGTGCCAGCCTGTCGTGGGGGGGGAATATCAACGAGCAGTACTTC
cdr3_aa: CASLSWGGNINEQYF

j_call: TRBJ2-7
v_call: TRBV6-1
clone_size: -
d_call: TRBD2
cdr3_nt: TGTGCCAGCAGTTTTCCTAGCGGAGACGAGCAGTACTTC
cdr3_aa: CASSFPSGDEQYF

j_call: TRBJ2-7
v_call: TRBV9
clone_size: -
d_call: -
cdr3_nt: TGTGCCAGCAGCGTAGGGGACACCTTTGGGGAGCAGTACTTC
cdr3_aa: CASSVGDTFGEQYF

j_call: TRBJ1-1
v_call: TRBV19
clone_size: -
d_call: TRBD1
cdr3_nt: TGTGCCAGTAGTCCCCGGGACAGGGGCCCCTTGAACACTGAAGCTTTCTTT
cdr3_aa: CASSPRDRGPLNTEAFF

j_call: TRBJ1-1
v_call: TRBV6-1
clone_size: -
d_call: -
cdr3_nt: TGTGCCAGCAGTGAAGCGGTAGGGGCGGTCACTGAAGCTTTCTTT
cdr3_aa: CASSEAVGAVTEAFF

j_call: TRBJ2-5
v_call: TRBV2
clone_size: few
d_call: -
cdr3_nt: TGTGCCAGCAGTGCGTTACAAGAGACCCAGTACTTC
cdr3_aa: CASSALQETQYF

j_call: TRBJ1-1
v_call: TRBV2
clone_size: -
d_call: -
cdr3_nt: TGTGCCAGCGGCGGGGGGATGAACACTGAAGCTTTCTTT
cdr3_aa: CASGGGMNTEAFF

j_call: TRBJ2-2
v_call: TRBV19
clone_size: -
d_call: -
cdr3_nt: TGTGCCAGTAGTTATGGATGGACAGCTCTCGACACCGGGGAGCTGTTTTTT
cdr3_aa: CASSYGWTALDTGELFF

j_call: TRBJ2-1
v_call: TRBV5-8
clone_size: -
d_call: TRBD2
cdr3_nt: TGTGCCAGCAGTGCCGGGATGGGACTAGCGGGAGGGACTGAGCAGTTCTTC
cdr3_aa: CASSAGMGLAGGTEQFF

j_call: TRBJ1-6
v_call: TRBV6-5
clone_size: -
d_call: -
cdr3_nt: TGTGCCAGCAGTTACGATTGGAATTCACCCCTCCACTTT
cdr3_aa: CASSYDWNSPLHF

j_call: TRBJ2-4
v_call: TRBV6-5
clone_size: -
d_call: TRBD1
cdr3_nt: TGTGCCAGCAGTTCGGGCAGACAGGGGCTCACCTTTCAGTACTTC
cdr3_aa: CASSSGRQGLTFQYF

j_call: TRBJ2-1
v_call: TRBV7-8
clone_size: -
d_call: TRBD1
cdr3_nt: TGTGCCAGCAGCCTTAGACAGGGGAATGAGCAGTTCTTC
cdr3_aa: CASSLRQGNEQFF

j_call: TRBJ1-1
v_call: TRBV14
clone_size: -
d_call: -
cdr3_nt: TGTGCCAGCAGCCAAGATCAAATTCTGAACACTGAAGCTTTCTTT
cdr3_aa: CASSQDQILNTEAFF

j_call: TRBJ1-3
v_call: TRBV6-5
clone_size: -
d_call: -
cdr3_nt: TGTGCCAGCAGTTACTTTGACACCATATATTTT
cdr3_aa: CASSYFDTIYF

j_call: TRBJ1-6
v_call: TRBV28
clone_size: -
d_call: -
cdr3_nt: TGTGCCAGCAGTTTACATGGACGTGATAATTCACCCCTCCACTTT
cdr3_aa: CASSLHGRDNSPLHF

j_call: TRBJ2-1
v_call: TRBV27
clone_size: -
d_call: -
cdr3_nt: TGTGCCAGCAGTTTATTGGCGGGATCCTACAATGAGCAGTTCTTC
cdr3_aa: CASSLLAGSYNEQFF

j_call: TRBJ1-1
v_call: TRBV7-8
clone_size: few
d_call: -
cdr3_nt: TGTGCCAGCAGCTTAGGGCGGTATTTCGACACTGAAGCTTTCTTT
cdr3_aa: CASSLGRYFDTEAFF

j_call: TRBJ1-2
v_call: TRBV2
clone_size: many
d_call: TRBD1
cdr3_nt: TGTGCCAGCAGCGGTACTACAGGGGGAGGTGGTGGTGGCTACACCTTC
cdr3_aa: CASSGTTGGGGGGYTF

j_call: TRBJ2-2
v_call: TRBV19
clone_size: -
d_call: TRBD2
cdr3_nt: TGTGCCAGTAGTATAGAGGGACTAGCGGTACGTCACACCGGGGAGCTGTTTTTT
cdr3_aa: CASSIEGLAVRHTGELFF

j_call: TRBJ1-2
v_call: TRBV7-9
clone_size: many
d_call: -
cdr3_nt: TGTGCCAGCAGCTTAGGAACCGTTACTAACTATGGCTACACCTTC
cdr3_aa: CASSLGTVTNYGYTF

j_call: TRBJ1-5
v_call: TRBV2
clone_size: -
d_call: -
cdr3_nt: TGTGCCAGCAGTGAAGCGAACACCTGGACAAATCAGCCCCAGCATTTT
cdr3_aa: CASSEANTWTNQPQHF

j_call: TRBJ1-1
v_call: TRBV30
clone_size: -
d_call: -
cdr3_nt: TGTGCCTGGAGGCCCATTGTTGACACTGAAGCTTTCTTT
cdr3_aa: CAWRPIVDTEAFF

j_call: TRBJ2-7
v_call: TRBV5-6
clone_size: -
d_call: -
cdr3_nt: TGTGCCAGCAGCTTGTTTTCCTTACGAATGAGGGTGATCCACGAGCAGTACTTC
cdr3_aa: CASSLFSLRMRVIHEQYF

j_call: TRBJ1-1
v_call: TRBV2
clone_size: -
d_call: TRBD1
cdr3_nt: TGTGCCAGCACCCTACAGGGGAGGGTGGGACTAACTGAAGCTTTCTTT
cdr3_aa: CASTLQGRVGLTEAFF

j_call: TRBJ2-1
v_call: TRBV2
clone_size: -
d_call: -
cdr3_nt: TGTGCCAGCAGGGTAGGGTCGGTACCCTACAATGAGCAGTTCTTC
cdr3_aa: CASRVGSVPYNEQFF

j_call: TRBJ2-7
v_call: TRBV18
clone_size: -
d_call: -
cdr3_nt: TGTGCCAGCTCACCAGGCGGTAGTCGAGACTACGAGCAGTACTTC
cdr3_aa: CASSPGGSRDYEQYF

j_call: TRBJ2-2
v_call: TRBV27
clone_size: -
d_call: -
cdr3_nt: TGTGCCAGCAGTTTATTCGGGGCGACGAACACCGGGGAGCTGTTTTTT
cdr3_aa: CASSLFGATNTGELFF

j_call: TRBJ1-1
v_call: TRBV29-1
clone_size: many
d_call: -
cdr3_nt: TGCAGCGTTCATAACACGGGGCGGTCTGAAGCTTTCTTT
cdr3_aa: CSVHNTGRSEAFF

j_call: TRBJ2-3
v_call: TRBV6-5
clone_size: -
d_call: -
cdr3_nt: TGTGCCAGCAGTTACCGATGGAGGGCTCGCACAGATACGCAGTATTTT
cdr3_aa: CASSYRWRARTDTQYF

j_call: TRBJ2-1
v_call: TRBV9
clone_size: once
d_call: -
cdr3_nt: TGTGCCAGCAGCATAGAGGGGGTTCGGAATGAGCAGTTCTTC
cdr3_aa: CASSIEGVRNEQFF

j_call: TRBJ1-2
v_call: TRBV6-1
clone_size: -
d_call: TRBD1
cdr3_nt: TGTGCCAGCAGTGAAACAGGCAGGGGGGATGGCTACACCTTC
cdr3_aa: CASSETGRGDGYTF

j_call: TRBJ2-3
v_call: TRBV2
clone_size: -
d_call: -
cdr3_nt: TGTGCCAGCAGTGAAGCAGTCCCCGGGACTCTGAGCACAGATACGCAGTATTTT
cdr3_aa: CASSEAVPGTLSTDTQYF

j_call: TRBJ2-4
v_call: TRBV27
clone_size: -
d_call: TRBD2
cdr3_nt: TGTGCCAGCAGTTTCGGGACTAGCGGGACGAAAAACATTCAGTACTTC
cdr3_aa: CASSFGTSGTKNIQYF

j_call: TRBJ2-1
v_call: TRBV28
clone_size: once
d_call: -
cdr3_nt: TGTGCCAGCAGACAACGCCCCGGGACTCTTACCCACAATGGGCAGTTCTTC
cdr3_aa: CASRQRPGTLTHNGQFF

j_call: TRBJ2-5
v_call: TRBV19
clone_size: -
d_call: -
cdr3_nt: TGTGCCAGTAGTATAGGGCCTACCACCCACCAAGAGACCCAGTACTTC
cdr3_aa: CASSIGPTTHQETQYF

j_call: TRBJ2-7
v_call: TRBV27
clone_size: once
d_call: -
cdr3_nt: TGTGCCAGCAGTTTGGGGATCAAGGGACTTCGGAGGGTCGACGAGCAGTACTTC
cdr3_aa: CASSLGIKGLRRVDEQYF

j_call: TRBJ2-7
v_call: TRBV29-1
clone_size: once
d_call: -
cdr3_nt: TGCAGCGTGGAAGGGGAAGGCTACGAGCAGTACTTC
cdr3_aa: CSVEGEGYEQYF

j_call: TRBJ2-7
v_call: TRBV30
clone_size: few
d_call: TRBD2
cdr3_nt: TGTGCCTGGAGTGTCCCTAGCGGGAGGTACGAGCAGTACTTC
cdr3_aa: CAWSVPSGRYEQYF

j_call: TRBJ2-7
v_call: TRBV28
clone_size: few
d_call: -
cdr3_nt: TGTGCCAGCAGTTTATCCTACTTCGACGAGCAGTACTTC
cdr3_aa: CASSLSYFDEQYF

j_call: TRBJ1-1
v_call: TRBV27
clone_size: -
d_call: -
cdr3_nt: TGTGCCAGCAGTTTGCGGGGAGGGAACACTGAAGCTTTCTTT
cdr3_aa: CASSLRGGNTEAFF

j_call: TRBJ2-3
v_call: TRBV12-5
clone_size: once
d_call: -
cdr3_nt: TGTGCTAGTGCCGCGAGGGGCGGGACAGATACGCAGTATTTT
cdr3_aa: CASAARGGTDTQYF

j_call: TRBJ1-3
v_call: TRBV28
clone_size: -
d_call: -
cdr3_nt: TGTGCCAGCAGTTCCTCGGACACTCGAAACACCATATATTTT
cdr3_aa: CASSSSDTRNTIYF

j_call: TRBJ1-1
v_call: TRBV7-9
clone_size: few
d_call: TRBD1
cdr3_nt: TGTGCCAGCAGCACCGGACAGGGAGACACTGAAGCTTTCTTT
cdr3_aa: CASSTGQGDTEAFF

j_call: TRBJ2-1
v_call: TRBV5-1
clone_size: -
d_call: -
cdr3_nt: TGCGCCAGCAGCTATGAAGGGGATACTTACAATGAGCAGTTCTTC
cdr3_aa: CASSYEGDTYNEQFF

j_call: TRBJ2-7
v_call: TRBV7-6
clone_size: -
d_call: TRBD2
cdr3_nt: TGTGCCAGCAGCTCCAGTACTAGCGGGAGGGGATACGAGCAGTACTTC
cdr3_aa: CASSSSTSGRGYEQYF

j_call: TRBJ1-6
v_call: TRBV10-3
clone_size: few
d_call: -
cdr3_nt: TGTGCCATCAGCTCGGGACGGAATAATTCACCCCTCCACTTT
cdr3_aa: CAISSGRNNSPLHF

j_call: TRBJ1-2
v_call: TRBV27
clone_size: -
d_call: -
cdr3_nt: TGTGCCAGCGCTCCGTGGGGGGGGGTCTATGGCTACACCTTC
cdr3_aa: CASAPWGGVYGYTF

j_call: TRBJ2-3
v_call: TRBV5-1
clone_size: -
d_call: TRBD1
cdr3_nt: TGCGCCAGCAGCTTCGGGGACAGCGACACAGATACGCAGTATTTT
cdr3_aa: CASSFGDSDTDTQYF

j_call: TRBJ1-2
v_call: TRBV7-2
clone_size: -
d_call: TRBD1
cdr3_nt: TGTGCCAGCAGCCGGGACAGGACTAACTATGGCTACACCTTC
cdr3_aa: CASSRDRTNYGYTF

j_call: TRBJ2-5
v_call: TRBV9
clone_size: -
d_call: -
cdr3_nt: TGTGCCAGCAGCGTAGGGGGAGGAGGAGAGACCCAGTACTTC
cdr3_aa: CASSVGGGGETQYF

j_call: TRBJ2-1
v_call: TRBV5-6
clone_size: once
d_call: -
cdr3_nt: TGTGCCAGCAGCAAAGACAGGAGCTCCTACAATGAGCAGTTCTTC
cdr3_aa: CASSKDRSSYNEQFF

j_call: TRBJ2-7
v_call: TRBV10-3
clone_size: once
d_call: -
cdr3_nt: TGTGCCATCAGTAAAACACCCCAGGGAAGACCTCTAGACGAGCAGTACTTC
cdr3_aa: CAISKTPQGRPLDEQYF

j_call: TRBJ1-5
v_call: TRBV6-5
clone_size: -
d_call: -
cdr3_nt: TGTGCCAGCAGTTACGATCCGAGACAGCCCCAGCATTTT
cdr3_aa: CASSYDPRQPQHF

j_call: TRBJ2-7
v_call: TRBV7-9
clone_size: -
d_call: -
cdr3_nt: TGTGCCAGCAGCTTACGGAAAAGGGGTGACGAGCAGTACTTC
cdr3_aa: CASSLRKRGDEQYF